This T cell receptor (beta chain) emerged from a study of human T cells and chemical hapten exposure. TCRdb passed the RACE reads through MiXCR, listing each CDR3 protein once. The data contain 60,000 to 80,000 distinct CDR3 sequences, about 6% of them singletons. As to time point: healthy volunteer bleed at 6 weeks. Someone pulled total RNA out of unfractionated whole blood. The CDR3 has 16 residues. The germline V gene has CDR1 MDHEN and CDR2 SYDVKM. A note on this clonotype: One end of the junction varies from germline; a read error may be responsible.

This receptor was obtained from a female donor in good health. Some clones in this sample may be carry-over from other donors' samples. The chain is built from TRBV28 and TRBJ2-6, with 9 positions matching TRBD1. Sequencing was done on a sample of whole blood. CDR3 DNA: TGTGCCAGCAGTCTTACAGGGGGCTCTGGGGCCAACGTCCTGAATTTC. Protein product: CASSLTGGSGANVLNF.